This T cell receptor (beta chain) stems from a study of blood T cell repertoires in COVID-19. At the level of the study: Researchers got acute and convalescent COVID-19 samples from the United States, Italy and Spain. T cells, B-cell-depleted T cells, or PBMCs supplied cDNA or gDNA.

Germline values: CDR1 MNHEY, CDR2 SVGEGT. Between the trimmed V and J ends, which lost 6 bases and 2 bases, there was a span of 18 bases. The CDR3 runs to 16 residues. In the original processing: Estimated nucleated cell counts came from reference gene primer amplification. Generated by immunoSEQ multiplex PCR, the TCRdb table keeps only in-frame clones and is missing some. The D gene and trimming were derived from the DNA, and the V and J assignments and clone size from that table. Of 150,000 to 190,000 clones in the sample, approximately 73% were seen once. The sequencing sample was made of peripheral blood. The receptor comes from a woman of 80 years or more with acute or convalescent COVID-19. The gene calls are TRBV6-2 or TRBV6-3 and TRBJ2-3; D is possibly TRBD2 (5 bases). CDR3 protein: CASSPAEGAYTDTQYF. In nucleotides, the CDR3 is TGTGCCAGCAGCCCTGCTGAGGGCGCCTACACAGATACGCAGTATTTT.